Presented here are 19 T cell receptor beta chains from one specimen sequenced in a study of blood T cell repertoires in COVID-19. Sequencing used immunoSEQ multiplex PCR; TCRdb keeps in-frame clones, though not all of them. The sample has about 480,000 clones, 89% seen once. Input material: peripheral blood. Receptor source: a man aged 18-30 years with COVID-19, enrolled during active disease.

The CDR3 here is CASTGINTEAFF. Here the CDR3 DNA reads TGTGCCAGCACGGGGATCAACACTGAAGCTTTCTTT. The chain couples TRBV2 to TRBJ1-1; D gene ambiguous. The V end was cut by 7 bases, the J end by 2 bases, with 8 bases between. Germline lookup yields CDR1 SNHLY and CDR2 FYNNEI. This CDR3 is 12 amino acids long.

The CDR3 DNA reads as TGCGCCAGCAGCCCCCGGACTAGCGGTTTTCCGGACACCGGGGAGCTGTTTTTT. This translates into CASSPRTSGFPDTGELFF. The chain recombines TRBV5-1 with TRBJ2-2; 10 bases align to TRBD2. CDR1 SGHRS and CDR2 YFSETQ come from the germline V gene. The trim removed 4 bases at V and 3 bases at J, leaving 12 bases unmatched. The CDR3 is made up of 18 amino acids.

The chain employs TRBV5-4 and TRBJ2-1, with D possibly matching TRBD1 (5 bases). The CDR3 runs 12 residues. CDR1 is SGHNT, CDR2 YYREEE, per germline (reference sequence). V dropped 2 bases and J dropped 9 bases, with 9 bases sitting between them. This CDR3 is CASSFPQGEQFF. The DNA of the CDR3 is TGTGCCAGCAGCTTCCCTCAGGGTGAGCAGTTCTTC.

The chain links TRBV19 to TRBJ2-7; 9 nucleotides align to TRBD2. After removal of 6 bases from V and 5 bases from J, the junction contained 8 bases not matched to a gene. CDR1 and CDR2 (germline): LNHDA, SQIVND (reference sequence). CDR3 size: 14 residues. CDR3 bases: TGTGCCAGTAGCAGCAGCGGGGGGTTCAACGAGCAGTACTTC. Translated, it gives CASSSSGGFNEQYF.

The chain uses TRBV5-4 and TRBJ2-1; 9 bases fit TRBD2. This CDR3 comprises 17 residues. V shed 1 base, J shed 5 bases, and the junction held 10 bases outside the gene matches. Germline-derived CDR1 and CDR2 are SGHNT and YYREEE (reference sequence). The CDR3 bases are TGTGCCAGCAGCTTGTTTGGTGGGACTAGCAGCAACAATGAGCAGTTCTTC. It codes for CASSLFGGTSSNNEQFF.

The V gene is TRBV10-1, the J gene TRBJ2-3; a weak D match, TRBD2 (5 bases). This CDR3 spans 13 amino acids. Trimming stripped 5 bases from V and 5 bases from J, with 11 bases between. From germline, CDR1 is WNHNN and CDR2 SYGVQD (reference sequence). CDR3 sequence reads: CASSPGIEDTQYF. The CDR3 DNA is TGCGCCAGCAGTCCCGGGATAGAAGATACGCAGTATTTT.

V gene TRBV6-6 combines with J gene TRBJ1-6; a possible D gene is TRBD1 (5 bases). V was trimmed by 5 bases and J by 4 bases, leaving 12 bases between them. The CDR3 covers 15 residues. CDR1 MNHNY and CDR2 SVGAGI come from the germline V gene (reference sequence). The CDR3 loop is CASSRSAGYNSPLHF. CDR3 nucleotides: TGTGCCAGCAGTCGTTCCGCAGGGTATAATTCACCCCTCCACTTT.

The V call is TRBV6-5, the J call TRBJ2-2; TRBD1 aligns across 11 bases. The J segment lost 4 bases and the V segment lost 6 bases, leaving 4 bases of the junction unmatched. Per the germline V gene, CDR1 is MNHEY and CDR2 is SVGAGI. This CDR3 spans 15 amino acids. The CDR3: CASSPGQGGTGELFF. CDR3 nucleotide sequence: TGTGCCAGCAGCCCGGGACAGGGGGGCACCGGGGAGCTGTTTTTT.

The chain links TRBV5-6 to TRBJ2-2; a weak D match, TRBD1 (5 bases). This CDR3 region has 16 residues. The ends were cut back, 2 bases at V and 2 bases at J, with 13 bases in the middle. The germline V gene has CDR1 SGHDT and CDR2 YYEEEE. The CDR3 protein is CASSFAARVNTGELFF. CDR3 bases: TGTGCCAGCAGCTTCGCGGCCAGGGTAAACACCGGGGAGCTGTTTTTT. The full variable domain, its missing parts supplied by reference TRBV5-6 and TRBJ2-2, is DAGVTQSPTHLIKTRGQQVTLRCSPKSGHDTVSWYQQALGQGPQFIFQYYEEEERQRGNFPDRFSGHQFPNYSSELNVNALLLGDSALYLCASSFAARVNTGELFFGEGSRLTVL.

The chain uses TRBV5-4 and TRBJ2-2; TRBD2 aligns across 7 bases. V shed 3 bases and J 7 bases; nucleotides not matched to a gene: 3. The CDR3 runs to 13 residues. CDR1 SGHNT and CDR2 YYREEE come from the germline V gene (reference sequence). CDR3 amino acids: CASSWEGGGELFF. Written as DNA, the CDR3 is TGTGCCAGCAGCTGGGAGGGCGGCGGGGAGCTGTTTTTT.

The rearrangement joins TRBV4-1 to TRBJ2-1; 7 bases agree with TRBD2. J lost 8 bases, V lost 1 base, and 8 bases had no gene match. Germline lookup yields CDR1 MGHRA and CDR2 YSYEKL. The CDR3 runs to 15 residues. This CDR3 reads CASSQGAGEAHEQFF. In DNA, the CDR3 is TGCGCCAGCAGCCAAGGGGCGGGAGAAGCGCATGAGCAGTTCTTC.

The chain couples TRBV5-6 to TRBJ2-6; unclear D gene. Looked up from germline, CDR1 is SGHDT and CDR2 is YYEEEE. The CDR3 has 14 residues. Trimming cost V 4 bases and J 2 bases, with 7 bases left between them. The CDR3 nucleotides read TGTGCCAGCAGCAGAGTCGCTGGGGCCAACGTCCTGACTTTC. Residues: CASSRVAGANVLTF. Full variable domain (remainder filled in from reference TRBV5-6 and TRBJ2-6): DAGVTQSPTHLIKTRGQQVTLRCSPKSGHDTVSWYQQALGQGPQFIFQYYEEEERQRGNFPDRFSGHQFPNYSSELNVNALLLGDSALYLCASSRVAGANVLTFGAGSRLTVL.

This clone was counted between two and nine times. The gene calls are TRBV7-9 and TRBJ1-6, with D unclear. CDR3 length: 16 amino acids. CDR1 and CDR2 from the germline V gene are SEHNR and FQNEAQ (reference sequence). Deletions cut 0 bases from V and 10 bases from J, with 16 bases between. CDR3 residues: CASSLALLDSRSPLHF. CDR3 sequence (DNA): TGTGCCAGCAGCTTAGCCCTACTTGATTCGAGGTCACCCCTCCACTTT.

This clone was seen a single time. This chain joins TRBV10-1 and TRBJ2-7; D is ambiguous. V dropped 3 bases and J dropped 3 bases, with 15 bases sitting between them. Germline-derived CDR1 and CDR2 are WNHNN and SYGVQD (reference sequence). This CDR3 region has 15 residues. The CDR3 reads CASSELRNQIYEQYF. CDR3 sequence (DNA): TGCGCCAGCAGTGAACTGAGGAACCAAATCTACGAGCAGTACTTC.

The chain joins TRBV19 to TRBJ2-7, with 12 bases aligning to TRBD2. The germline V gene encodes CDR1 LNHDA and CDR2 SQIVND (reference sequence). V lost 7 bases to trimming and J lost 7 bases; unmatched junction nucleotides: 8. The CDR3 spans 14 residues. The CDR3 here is CASTRLAGEGEQYF. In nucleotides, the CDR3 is TGTGCCAGTACCAGACTAGCGGGAGAAGGGGAGCAGTACTTC. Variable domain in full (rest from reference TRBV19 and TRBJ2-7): DGGITQSPKYLFRKEGQNVTLSCEQNLNHDAMYWYRQDPGQGLRLIYYSQIVNDFQKGDIAEGYSVSREKKESFPLTVTSAQKNPTAFYLCASTRLAGEGEQYFGPGTRLTVT.

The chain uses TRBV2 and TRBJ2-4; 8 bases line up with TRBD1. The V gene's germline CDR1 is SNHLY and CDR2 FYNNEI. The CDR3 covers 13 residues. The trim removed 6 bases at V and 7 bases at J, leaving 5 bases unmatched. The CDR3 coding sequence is TGTGCCAGCAGCGGGGACAGGTCGAACATTCAGTACTTC. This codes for CASSGDRSNIQYF.

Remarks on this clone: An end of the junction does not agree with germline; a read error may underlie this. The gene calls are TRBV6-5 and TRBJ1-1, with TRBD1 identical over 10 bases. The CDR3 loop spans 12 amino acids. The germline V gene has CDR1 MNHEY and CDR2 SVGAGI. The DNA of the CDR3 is TGTGCCAGCAGTTCCAGGACAGGGGGACCAATCTTT. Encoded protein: CASSSRTGGPIF.

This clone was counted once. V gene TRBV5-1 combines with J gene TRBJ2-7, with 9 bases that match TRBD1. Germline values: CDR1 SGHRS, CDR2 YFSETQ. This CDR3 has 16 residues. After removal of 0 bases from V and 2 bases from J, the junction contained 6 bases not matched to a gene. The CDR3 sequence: CASSLGFGQGTYEQYF. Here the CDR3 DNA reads TGCGCCAGCAGCTTGGGGTTTGGACAGGGGACCTACGAGCAGTACTTC.

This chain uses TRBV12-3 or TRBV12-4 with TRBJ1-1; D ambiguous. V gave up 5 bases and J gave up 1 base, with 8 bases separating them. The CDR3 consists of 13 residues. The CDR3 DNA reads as TGTGCCAGCAGTGCTCGGTCGAACACTGAAGCTTTCTTT. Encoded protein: CASSARSNTEAFF.